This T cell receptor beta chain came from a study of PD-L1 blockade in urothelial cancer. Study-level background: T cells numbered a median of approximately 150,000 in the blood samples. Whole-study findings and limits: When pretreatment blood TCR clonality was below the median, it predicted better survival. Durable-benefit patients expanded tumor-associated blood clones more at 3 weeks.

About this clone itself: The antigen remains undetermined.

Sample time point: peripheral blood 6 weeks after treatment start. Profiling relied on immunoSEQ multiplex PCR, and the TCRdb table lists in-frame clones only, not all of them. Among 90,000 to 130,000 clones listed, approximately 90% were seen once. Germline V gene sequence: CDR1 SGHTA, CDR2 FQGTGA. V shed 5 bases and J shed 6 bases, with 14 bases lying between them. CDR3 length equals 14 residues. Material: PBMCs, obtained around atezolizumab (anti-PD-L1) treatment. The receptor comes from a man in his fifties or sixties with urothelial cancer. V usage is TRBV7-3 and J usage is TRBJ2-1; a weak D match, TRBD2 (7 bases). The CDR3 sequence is CASSKGGGRNEQFF. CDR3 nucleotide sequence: TGTGCCAGCAGCAAGGGGGGGGGCCGCAATGAGCAGTTCTTC.